This record looks at one T cell receptor (beta chain) sequence and its context. The source of the sample is a study of blood T cell repertoires in COVID-19. As for the study in general: Sample material is recorded as cDNA or gDNA derived from T cells, B-cell-depleted T cells, or PBMCs.

The table came from immunoSEQ multiplex PCR; TCRdb's copy has only in-frame clones and leaves some out. The data show approximately 670,000 clones, 85% to 90% seen once. Germline-derived CDR1 and CDR2 are LGHNA and YNFKEQ. The ends lost 3 bases at V and 1 base at J; junction bases unmatched: 4. This CDR3 region has 16 residues. The genes are TRBV4-2 and TRBJ1-5; 9 bases line up with TRBD1. Sequenced: peripheral blood. This clonotype was obtained from a woman aged 18-29 years with acute or convalescent COVID-19. CDR3 in DNA: TGTGCCAGCAGCCACAAGGGACAGGGAAGCAATCAGCCCCAGCATTTT. This encodes CASSHKGQGSNQPQHF.